A selection of T cell receptor beta chains follows, all from one sample in a study of shared T cell receptors in the human thymus. Clones were sequenced by immunoSEQ multiplex PCR, and TCRdb holds only the in-frame ones, with some missing. The sample lists 600,000 to 900,000 clones, 70% to 90% occurring once. The sample was also linked to a second study, of human thymus T cells.

Sequencing was performed on thymocytes. All receptors come from a girl less than two years old with a congenital heart defect. CDR3s include the opening cysteine and the closing phenylalanine or tryptophan. The D gene is left open where the match is weak. Clone size is given for some rows only: seen once, a few or many times, or a class if the clone is expanded.

>-|-|TRBV4-1|TRBJ1-5
CASSRRTFGGAQGNQPQHF
TGCGCCAGCAGCCGACGTACCTTCGGGGGAGCGCAGGGCAATCAGCCCCAGCATTTT
>-|-|TRBV12-5|TRBJ2-3
CASGLLGGGTDTQYF
TGTGCTAGTGGTTTGTTAGGGGGAGGCACAGATACGCAGTATTTT
>TRBD2|-|TRBV11-2|TRBJ2-1
CASSFLTLLAGVGNEQFF
TGTGCCAGCAGCTTTCTTACCCTTCTAGCGGGGGTCGGAAATGAGCAGTTCTTC
>-|-|TRBV7-9|TRBJ1-1
CASSTLTEHTEAFF
TGTGCCAGCAGCACCCTGACAGAACACACTGAAGCTTTCTTT
>-|-|TRBV10-3|TRBJ1-1
CAISEQEGLTEAFF
TGTGCCATCAGTGAACAGGAGGGCTTGACTGAAGCTTTCTTT
>TRBD1|-|TRBV7-2|TRBJ2-7
CASSWGQGAYEQYF
TGTGCCAGCAGCTGGGGACAGGGGGCCTACGAGCAGTACTTC
>-|-|TRBV9|TRBJ1-1
CASSVGASAEAFF
TGTGCCAGCAGCGTAGGGGCGTCGGCTGAAGCTTTCTTT
>TRBD2|-|TRBV25-1|TRBJ2-7
CASSEQSSGARGSYEQYF
TGTGCCAGCAGTGAACAGTCTAGCGGGGCGCGGGGGTCCTACGAGCAGTACTTC
>-|-|TRBV4-1|TRBJ2-7
CASSRQRDDEQYF
TGCGCCAGCAGCCGTCAGCGTGATGACGAGCAGTACTTC
>-|-|TRBV28|TRBJ2-7
CASSPLGIPTYEQYF
TGTGCCAGCAGTCCACTAGGAATACCAACCTACGAGCAGTACTTC
>-|once|TRBV4-1|TRBJ2-7
CASSQEGVFASYEQYF
TGCGCCAGCAGCCAAGAGGGAGTCTTTGCGAGCTACGAGCAGTACTTC
>TRBD1|-|TRBV5-1|TRBJ2-7
CASSWDRDEQYF
TGCGCCAGCAGCTGGGACAGGGACGAGCAGTACTTC
>-|few|TRBV2|TRBJ2-2
CASRGSTGELFF
TGTGCCAGCAGGGGGAGCACCGGGGAGCTGTTTTTT
>-|-|TRBV2|TRBJ1-4
CASTHKRAPGPLSANEKLFF
TGTGCCAGCACTCATAAAAGGGCCCCAGGGCCACTCTCGGCTAATGAAAAACTGTTTTTT
>TRBD1|once|TRBV18|TRBJ2-7
CASSPSGTGGSDEQYF
TGTGCCAGCTCACCTTCCGGGACAGGGGGGTCGGACGAGCAGTACTTC
>-|-|TRBV9|TRBJ1-4
CASSVGIRGTNEKLFF
TGTGCCAGCAGCGTAGGGATCAGGGGAACTAATGAAAAACTGTTTTTT
>-|-|TRBV5-6|TRBJ1-4
CASSLAGGGMEKLFF
TGTGCCAGCAGCTTGGCCGGGGGGGGCATGGAAAAACTGTTTTTT
>TRBD2|-|TRBV5-1|TRBJ2-3
CASSWGTSGGVALDTQYF
TGCGCCAGCAGCTGGGGGACTAGCGGGGGGGTCGCTCTAGATACGCAGTATTTT
>-|-|TRBV7-9|TRBJ1-2
CASSYTGYYGYTF
TGTGCCAGCAGCTATACAGGTTACTATGGCTACACCTTC
>TRBD1|-|TRBV2|TRBJ2-4
CASSFQGDPKNIQYF
TGTGCCAGCAGTTTCCAGGGGGACCCCAAAAACATTCAGTACTTC
>TRBD1|few|TRBV6-1|TRBJ2-1
CASSATGFNDNEQFF
TGTGCCAGCAGTGCGACAGGGTTCAACGACAATGAGCAGTTCTTC
>-|few|TRBV11-2|TRBJ2-3
CASSAKGWRDTQYF
TGTGCCAGCAGCGCCAAGGGGTGGAGAGATACGCAGTATTTT
>TRBD2|-|TRBV2|TRBJ2-5
CASSDGRDGETQYF
TGTGCCAGCAGTGATGGGAGGGACGGGGAGACCCAGTACTTC
>-|-|TRBV23-1|TRBJ1-5
CASSPKRGRSQPQHF
TGCGCCAGCAGTCCAAAAAGGGGCAGGAGTCAGCCCCAGCATTTT
>TRBD1|few|TRBV4-3|TRBJ1-1
CASTSGGRNGNTEAFF
TGCGCCAGCACCTCAGGGGGCCGGAACGGGAACACTGAAGCTTTCTTT